These 32 T cell receptor beta chains originate from one sample sequenced in a study of T-cell reconstitution after alpha-beta-depleted transplantation in children. During its preparation, the TCRbeta library received unique molecular identifiers. TCRdb itself ran the PCR reads through MiXCR, one entry per CDR3 protein. The sample yields approximately 800,000 distinct CDR3 sequences, 16% seen once. The source was PBMCs, mostly from graft donor cells, collected 360 days after TCRalphabeta/CD19-depleted stem cell transplant. The receptors were gathered from a male patient younger than 18 who had a stem cell transplant for acute lymphoblastic leukemia, so the T cells may come from the graft donor.

This clonotype was picked up many times. The rearrangement uses TRBV5-1 and TRBJ2-1; TRBD2 is a possible D gene (7 bases). The CDR3 runs to 14 residues. Per the germline V gene, CDR1 is SGHRS and CDR2 is YFSETQ. V was pared by 4 bases and J by 4 bases, with 12 bases between. The CDR3 nucleotides are TGCGCCAGCAGCGGGGGGGGCAGTTACAATGAGCAGTTCTTC. Translated: CASSGGGSYNEQFF.

The chain couples TRBV12-3 or TRBV12-4 to TRBJ1-5; 7 bases match TRBD1. J gave up 3 bases and V 3 bases, and 5 bases lay outside the gene matches. This CDR3 is built from 15 residues. CDR3 in amino acids: CASSLRTGPNQPQHF. The CDR3 DNA reads as TGTGCCAGCAGTTTGAGGACAGGCCCCAATCAGCCCCAGCATTTT.

This clonotype was counted between two and nine times. The chain combines TRBV4-2 with TRBJ1-1; D gene uncertain. Germline V gene lookup returns CDR1 LGHNA and CDR2 YNFKEQ. With 0 bases removed from V and 1 base from J, the gap between germline ends came to 9 bases. The CDR3 extends over 15 amino acids. CDR3 nucleotides: TGTGCCAGCAGCCAAGATGATCAGAAGAACACTGAAGCTTTCTTT. It is translated as CASSQDDQKNTEAFF.

Only a few counts were recorded for this clonotype. The chain carries TRBV12-3 or TRBV12-4 and TRBJ2-7; 15 bases line up with TRBD2. V lost 2 bases to trimming and J lost 0 bases; unmatched junction nucleotides: 11. The length of the CDR3 is 20 residues. As DNA, the CDR3 is TGTGCCAGCAGTTTAAGGGACGGACTAGCGGGAGGGCTAAGCTCCTACGAGCAGTACTTC. As protein: CASSLRDGLAGGLSSYEQYF.

This clonotype has only a few counts. J is TRBJ2-7 and V is TRBV5-5, with D unclear. CDR1 is SGHKS and CDR2 is YYEKEE in the germline V gene (reference sequence). The CDR3 consists of 12 residues. V lost 3 bases and J lost 2, with 6 bases in between. In nucleotides, the CDR3 is TGTGCCAGCAGCTATGCTGCCTACGAGCAGTACTTC. Residues: CASSYAAYEQYF.

V and J are TRBV7-9 and TRBJ2-3, with no clear D. This CDR3 comprises 14 residues. V was pared by 5 bases and J by 2 bases, with 11 bases between. Germline CDR1 and CDR2: SEHNR and FQNEAQ (reference sequence). CDR3 bases: TGTGCCAGCAGCCAAACGGACGTCACAGATACGCAGTATTTT. It translates to CASSQTDVTDTQYF. The complete variable domain, with remaining parts taken from reference TRBV7-9 and TRBJ2-3, reads DTGVSQNPRHKITKRGQNVTFRCDPISEHNRLYWYRQTLGQGPEFLTYFQNEAQLEKSRLLSDRFSAERPKGSFSTLEIQRTEQGDSAMYLCASSQTDVTDTQYFGPGTRLTVL.

V usage is TRBV7-9 and J usage is TRBJ1-1, with unresolved D. CDR1 is SEHNR and CDR2 is FQNEAQ in the germline V gene (reference sequence). With 4 bases removed from V and 12 bases from J, the gap between germline ends came to 18 bases. The CDR3 has 13 residues. The CDR3 region has the DNA TGTGCCAGCAGCTCCCTTACCCGGGGTGGAACTTTCTTT. As protein: CASSSLTRGGTFF.

Ten or more counts support this clonotype. The genes are TRBV7-9 and TRBJ1-1, with TRBD1 as a possible D gene (5 bases). Germline V lookup: CDR1 SEHNR, CDR2 FQNEAQ (reference sequence). This CDR3 comprises 13 residues. V lost 3 bases and J lost 8, with 13 bases in between. The CDR3 is CASSFSRDREAFF. CDR3 in DNA: TGTGCCAGCAGCTTTAGTCGCGACAGAGAAGCTTTCTTT. Variable domain in full (rest from reference TRBV7-9 and TRBJ1-1): DTGVSQNPRHKITKRGQNVTFRCDPISEHNRLYWYRQTLGQGPEFLTYFQNEAQLEKSRLLSDRFSAERPKGSFSTLEIQRTEQGDSAMYLCASSFSRDREAFFGQGTRLTVV.

The chain recombines TRBV20-1 with TRBJ2-5, with D perhaps TRBD2 (7 bases). The V and J ends lost 3 bases and 5 bases respectively, with 16 bases between them. This CDR3 is 14 amino acids long. Per germline, CDR1 DFQATT and CDR2 SNEGSKA (reference sequence). For the CDR3, the DNA is TGCAGTGCTAGGAAGGCAGGGGAGGGGGAGACCCAGTACTTC. Amino acids: CSARKAGEGETQYF.

The V gene is TRBV2, the J gene TRBJ2-7; D unresolved. Germline V gene lookup returns CDR1 SNHLY and CDR2 FYNNEI. The V and J ends lost 6 bases and 4 bases respectively, with 28 bases between them. The CDR3 sequence is 18 residues long. CDR3 in amino acids: CASSHWALLRRGVYEQYF. The DNA of the CDR3 is TGTGCCAGCAGCCATTGGGCACTCCTTCGACGTGGGGTTTACGAGCAGTACTTC. The whole variable domain, remainder taken from reference TRBV2 and TRBJ2-7, is EPEVTQTPSHQVTQMGQEVILRCVPISNHLYFYWYRQILGQKVEFLVSFYNNEISEKSEIFDDQFSVERPDGSNFTLKIRSTKLEDSAMYFCASSHWALLRRGVYEQYFGPGTRLTVT.

In this sample, this clonotype turned up a few times. The chain has TRBV4-1 and TRBJ2-1; 9 bases agree with TRBD2. The trim removed 4 bases at V and 8 bases at J, leaving 12 bases unmatched. This CDR3 has 16 amino acids. Germline assignment: CDR1 MGHRA and CDR2 YSYEKL. DNA of the CDR3: TGCGCCAGCAGCCCCTTAGCGGGAGAGAACCCATATGAGCAGTTCTTC. Amino acid sequence: CASSPLAGENPYEQFF.

The J gene is TRBJ2-4, the V gene TRBV20-1, with D hard to call. The length of the CDR3 is 13 residues. Germline V lookup: CDR1 DFQATT, CDR2 SNEGSKA (reference sequence). The V gene lost 3 bases and the J gene lost 6 bases, with 12 bases spanning the gap. CDR3 loop: CSASPAPRNIQYF. CDR3 coding DNA: TGCAGTGCTAGTCCTGCGCCCCGAAACATTCAGTACTTC.

This clonotype has a handful of counts. The chain recombines TRBV5-1 with TRBJ2-1; 8 bases align to TRBD2. This CDR3 has 17 amino acids. The trim removed 4 bases at V and 7 bases at J, leaving 16 bases unmatched. CDR1 and CDR2 (germline): SGHRS, YFSETQ. Here the CDR3 reads CASSPVAGTVLRNEQFF. CDR3 sequence (DNA): TGCGCCAGCAGCCCAGTAGCGGGAACCGTGCTTAGGAATGAGCAGTTCTTC.

CDR3 region: CSAIFGGDSVRDEQFF. For the CDR3, the DNA is TGCAGTGCTATTTTCGGCGGAGATAGCGTTCGCGATGAGCAGTTCTTC. This chain links TRBV20-1 with TRBJ2-1, with a weak D call TRBD2 (5 bases). The germline V and J ends were trimmed by 4 bases and 8 bases, with 24 bases remaining between them. Germline-derived CDR1 and CDR2 are DFQATT and SNEGSKA (reference sequence). The CDR3 is 16 amino acids.

CDR3 loop: CASSQDLLAVYNEQFF. The CDR3 region has the DNA TGCGCCAGCAGCCAAGATCTCCTAGCGGTTTACAATGAGCAGTTCTTC. J is TRBJ2-1 and V is TRBV4-1; 7 positions agree with TRBD2. Germline CDR1 MGHRA, CDR2 YSYEKL. V dropped 0 bases and J dropped 4; count of bases not matched to a gene: 6. This CDR3 is 16 amino acids long.

The chain recombines TRBV5-1 with TRBJ2-7; D tentatively fits TRBD1 or TRBD2 (5 bases each). Deletions cut 5 bases from V and 4 bases from J, with 19 bases between. The CDR3 runs 15 residues. CDR1 is SGHRS and CDR2 is YFSETQ in the germline V gene. The chain's CDR3 is CASSPGTQVAYEQYF. DNA for the CDR3: TGCGCCAGCAGTCCCGGGACCCAGGTAGCATACGAGCAGTACTTC. The full variable domain, rest sourced from reference TRBV5-1 and TRBJ2-7, is KAGVTQTPRYLIKTRGQQVTLSCSPISGHRSVSWYQQTPGQGLQFLFEYFSETQRNKGNFPGRFSGRQFSNSRSEMNVSTLELGDSALYLCASSPGTQVAYEQYFGPGTRLTVT.

This clonotype was detected ten times or more. This chain joins TRBV5-1 and TRBJ2-3; TRBD2 matches at 8 bases. V dropped 4 bases and J dropped 5; count of bases not matched to a gene: 9. Looked up from germline, CDR1 is SGHRS and CDR2 is YFSETQ. The CDR3 extends over 15 amino acids. In DNA, the CDR3 is TGCGCCAGCAGCCCGTGGGTCGCGGGAGGAGATACGCAGTATTTT. Protein: CASSPWVAGGDTQYF.

This clonotype came up a few times. DNA for the CDR3: TGTGCCAGCAGCTTAATGACAGGGGGTCTTCGCGGGGAGCTGTTTTTT. This translates into CASSLMTGGLRGELFF. V is TRBV7-3 and J is TRBJ2-2; 9 positions match TRBD1. V lost 1 base and J lost 7; bases outside the gene matches: 7. Germline loops: CDR1 SGHTA, CDR2 FQGTGA. The CDR3 covers 16 residues.

The chain joins TRBV15 to TRBJ2-5; TRBD2 agrees at 10 bases. Germline CDR1 LNHNV, CDR2 YYDKDF (reference sequence). The CDR3 contains 18 residues. Trimming cost V 0 bases and J 1 base; bases outside gene matches: 8. CDR3: CATSREPLLAGAQETQYF. The CDR3, as DNA: TGTGCCACCAGCAGAGAACCCCTCCTAGCGGGAGCCCAAGAGACCCAGTACTTC.

The chain combines TRBV20-1 with TRBJ2-3, with a possible D match to TRBD2 (5 bases). The V end was cut by 6 bases, the J end by 1 base, with 20 bases between. The germline V gene has CDR1 DFQATT and CDR2 SNEGSKA (reference sequence). This CDR3 has 16 amino acids. CDR3 protein: CSATSFLKGGTDTQYF. CDR3 nucleotides: TGCAGTGCGACGTCATTCCTAAAGGGAGGCACAGATACGCAGTATTTT.

This clonotype came up a few times. The chain links TRBV7-2 to TRBJ1-5; no reliable D call. This CDR3 is built from 12 residues. With 6 bases removed from V and 9 bases from J, the gap between germline ends came to 12 bases. In germline, CDR1 is SGHTA, CDR2 FQGNSA. CDR3 coding DNA: TGTGCCAGCAGTCAGAGTCGGTGGCCCCAGCATTTT. Its translation: CASSQSRWPQHF. Drawing the rest from reference TRBV7-2 and TRBJ1-5, the complete variable domain is GAGVSQSPSNKVTEKGKDVELRCDPISGHTALYWYRQSLGQGLEFLIYFQGNSAPDKSGLPSDRFSAERTGGSVSTLTIQRTQQEDSAVYLCASSQSRWPQHFGDGTRLSIL.

The genes are TRBV21-1 and TRBJ2-7; no DNA check was done on the table's D call, TRBD2. TRBV21-1 is assigned pseudogene status. The CDR3 is 18 residues long. The CDR3 region is CASRDMTKTSGRADEQYF. The CDR3 bases are TGTGCCAGCAGGGATATGACTAAGACTAGCGGGAGGGCGGACGAGCAGTACTTC.

This clonotype came up a few times. This chain uses TRBV4-1 with TRBJ1-2, with D unclear. The CDR3 is made up of 15 amino acids. Germline CDR1 reads MGHRA; CDR2 reads YSYEKL. Deletions cut 4 bases from V and 3 bases from J, with 15 bases between. The CDR3 coding sequence is TGCGCCAGCAGCCCTCTTCTCCGGTATGACTATGGCTACACCTTC. Its translation is CASSPLLRYDYGYTF.

V is TRBV5-1 and J is TRBJ2-7; D remains unclear. This CDR3 is built from 15 residues. V was pared by 0 bases and J by 4 bases, with 14 bases between. Germline V gives CDR1 SGHRS, CDR2 YFSETQ. Here the CDR3 reads CASSLASSWAYEQYF. In nucleotides, the CDR3 is TGCGCCAGCAGCTTGGCCTCAAGCTGGGCGTACGAGCAGTACTTC.

This clonotype was recorded many times. The chain joins TRBV12-3 or TRBV12-4 to TRBJ2-7, with TRBD2 matching 13 bases. There are 15 residues in the CDR3. After removal of 6 bases from V and 4 bases from J, the junction contained 6 bases not matched to a gene. CDR3 region: CASSPGLAGRYEQYF. The CDR3 DNA reads TGTGCCAGCAGCCCGGGACTAGCGGGAAGATACGAGCAGTACTTC.

J is TRBJ2-7 and V is TRBV5-1, with TRBD2 identical over 10 bases. CDR1 and CDR2 from the germline V gene are SGHRS and YFSETQ. The ends lost 2 bases at V and 3 bases at J; junction bases unmatched: 8. This CDR3 has 16 residues. The CDR3 is CASSFGPLAGGYEQYF. The CDR3 coding sequence is TGCGCCAGCAGCTTTGGACCCTTAGCGGGAGGCTACGAGCAGTACTTC.

This clonotype was seen a few times. V is TRBV4-2 and J is TRBJ2-7, with D tentatively TRBD2 (6 bases). V was trimmed by 3 bases and J by 6 bases, leaving 24 bases between them. The CDR3 sequence is 17 residues long. The germline V gene has CDR1 LGHNA and CDR2 YNFKEQ. The CDR3 region has the DNA TGTGCCAGCAGCCATCCTTTCGTTGCGGGAAAGGAAAGCGAGCAGTACTTC. Amino acid sequence: CASSHPFVAGKESEQYF.

This clonotype was detected a few times. V and J are TRBV7-3 and TRBJ2-5; perhaps TRBD2 as D (5 bases). Trimming took 8 bases from V and 5 from J, leaving 15 bases between them. Germline assignment: CDR1 SGHTA and CDR2 FQGTGA. This CDR3 is 13 amino acids long. The CDR3 region has the DNA TGTGCCAGCCCCCCGAGGGCTGACGAGACCCAGTACTTC. Its translation is CASPPRADETQYF. Filled out from reference TRBV7-3 and TRBJ2-5, the complete variable domain reads GAGVSQTPSNKVTEKGKYVELRCDPISGHTALYWYRQSLGQGPEFLIYFQGTGAADDSGLPNDRFFAVRPEGSVSTLKIQRTERGDSAVYLCASPPRADETQYFGPGTRLLVL.

This clonotype was seen a handful of times. This chain joins TRBV7-9 and TRBJ2-1, with D tentatively TRBD2 (6 bases). Germline V gene data show CDR1 as SEHNR and CDR2 as FQNEAQ (reference sequence). The length of the CDR3 is 15 residues. V was cut by 4 bases and J by 2 bases, with 12 bases left in between. CDR3 amino acids: CASSSGVGAYNEQFF. The CDR3 DNA reads as TGTGCCAGCAGCTCGGGAGTGGGGGCCTACAATGAGCAGTTCTTC.

This clonotype has just a few counts. J is TRBJ2-1 and V is TRBV7-2; 12 nucleotides match TRBD2. The CDR3 extends over 16 amino acids. The J segment lost 6 bases and the V segment lost 4 bases, leaving 7 bases of the junction unmatched. The germline V gene encodes CDR1 SGHTA and CDR2 FQGNSA. The CDR3 DNA reads TGTGCCAGCAGCTCCCTAGCGGGAGGGCCTGGCAATGAGCAGTTCTTC. Amino acid sequence: CASSSLAGGPGNEQFF.

V gene TRBV24-1 combines with J gene TRBJ2-1, with 11 bases identical to TRBD1. Germline-derived CDR1 and CDR2 are KGHDR and SFDVKD. V shed 2 bases and J 10 bases; nucleotides not matched to a gene: 9. The CDR3 runs to 16 residues. The chain's CDR3 is CATSDSDRGQSTEQFF. CDR3 in DNA: TGTGCCACCAGTGATTCGGACAGGGGGCAATCCACGGAGCAGTTCTTC.

This clonotype occurred a few times. V gene TRBV20-1 combines with J gene TRBJ1-2; perhaps TRBD1 as D (5 bases). This CDR3 has 14 amino acids. V was cut by 5 bases and J by 3 bases, with 16 bases left in between. From germline, CDR1 is DFQATT and CDR2 SNEGSKA (reference sequence). The CDR3 nucleotides are TGCAGTGCTGCTTACCGGGACCTATACTATGGCTACACCTTC. It codes for CSAAYRDLYYGYTF.